This entry lists 22 T cell receptor beta chains sequenced from one sample in a study of cytomegalovirus exposure and HLA in healthy donors. The PCR used 60 Vbeta and 13 Jbeta primers. TCRdb's table, derived via immunoSEQ multiplex PCR, lists solely in-frame clones and lacks some. The table includes about 160,000 clones, about three quarters detected once. Specimen: PBMCs. The receptors here all came from a woman aged 45-65 years in good health and CMV-seropositive.

This chain joins TRBV13 and TRBJ2-4; possible D gene TRBD1, 5 bases. This CDR3 is 16 amino acids long. Trimming took off 5 bases at V and 3 bases at J, with 17 bases between the two ends. In germline, CDR1 is PRHDT, CDR2 FYEKMQ (reference sequence). CDR3 coding DNA: TGTGCCAGCAGCGCCGCAGGGTTCACTGTCAAAAACATTCAGTACTTC. The encoded protein is CASSAAGFTVKNIQYF. Variable domain in full (rest from reference TRBV13 and TRBJ2-4): AAGVIQSPRHLIKEKRETATLKCYPIPRHDTVYWYQQGPGQDPQFLISFYEKMQSDKGSIPDRFSAQQFSDYHSELNMSSLELGDSALYFCASSAAGFTVKNIQYFGAGTRLSVL.

The chain is built from TRBV18 and TRBJ2-7; 9 bases align to TRBD1. V shed 5 bases, J shed 0 bases, and the junction held 23 bases outside the gene matches. The V gene's germline CDR1 is KGHSH and CDR2 LQKENI. The CDR3 is 21 amino acids. Written as DNA, the CDR3 is TGTGCCAGCTCAGCAACTCGGACCGGGACAGGGTTGGGGGGAAGCTCCTACGAGCAGTACTTC. Amino acids: CASSATRTGTGLGGSSYEQYF.

The chain recombines TRBV10-2 with TRBJ1-1, with D possibly matching TRBD1 (5 bases). Germline CDR1 and CDR2: WSHSY and SAAADI. The V gene lost 7 bases and the J gene lost 1 base, with 7 bases spanning the gap. The CDR3 totals 12 residues. DNA of the CDR3: TGCGCCAGCAATCAGGGGAACACTGAAGCTTTCTTT. This encodes CASNQGNTEAFF.

The genes are TRBV19 and TRBJ1-2; the D gene is possibly TRBD1 (6 bases). Germline CDR1 LNHDA, CDR2 SQIVND (reference sequence). The CDR3 has 13 residues. Trimming took off 10 bases at V and 8 bases at J, with 20 bases between the two ends. In nucleotides, the CDR3 is TGTGCCAACCGGTGTGAGGGGACATTCGGCTACACCTTC. Its protein product is CANRCEGTFGYTF.

This clone was observed once. The chain carries TRBV2 and TRBJ1-2; 8 nucleotides line up with TRBD1. Unmatched junction bases numbered 8, after V lost 8 bases and J lost 3 bases. The CDR3 totals 14 residues. Germline V gives CDR1 SNHLY, CDR2 FYNNEI. CDR3 amino acids: CASSGQGRHYGYTF. DNA for the CDR3: TGTGCCAGCTCTGGACAGGGAAGACACTATGGCTACACCTTC.

The chain carries TRBV2 and TRBJ1-1; TRBD1 matches at 10 bases. The CDR3 covers 14 residues. CDR1 is SNHLY, CDR2 FYNNEI, per germline. The V and J ends lost 6 bases and 0 bases, in that order; junction bases with no gene match: 1. In nucleotides, the CDR3 is TGTGCCAGCAGGGGGACAGGGGTGAACACTGAAGCTTTCTTT. Its protein is CASRGTGVNTEAFF.

The genes are TRBV27 and TRBJ2-1; a weak D match, TRBD2 (5 bases). V shed 0 bases and J shed 8 bases, with 14 bases lying between them. CDR3 length: 15 residues. CDR1 and CDR2 from the germline V gene are MNHEY and SMNVEV (reference sequence). CDR3 nucleotides: TGTGCCAGCAGTTTATCGGCGGGTTCTATCCATGAGCAGTTCTTC. Translated: CASSLSAGSIHEQFF.

V and J are TRBV12-5 and TRBJ2-3; TRBD1 agrees at 8 bases. Germline V gene sequence: CDR1 LGHNT, CDR2 FRNRAP. Trimming at V came to 1 base and at J to 2 bases, leaving 5 bases not matched to a gene. The CDR3 consists of 16 residues. The CDR3 loop is CASGLGWTGNTDTQYF. Written as DNA, the CDR3 is TGTGCTAGTGGTTTGGGATGGACAGGGAACACAGATACGCAGTATTTT.

This sequence joins TRBV18 and TRBJ2-5, with TRBD2 identical over 7 bases. The J call may be in error: the DNA end matches TRBJ2-7 better. This CDR3 region has 15 residues. Germline loops: CDR1 KGHSH, CDR2 LQKENI. CDR3 nucleotide sequence: TGTGCCAGCTCCCCAACGGGGGAGGGCCGGGGCGAGCAGTACTTC. Translating it yields CASSPTGEGRGEQYF.

The chain employs TRBV6-5 and TRBJ2-1, with a possible D match to TRBD1 (6 bases). V lost 2 bases and J 5 bases, leaving 16 bases between the germline ends. The CDR3 length is 16 residues. Germline assignment: CDR1 MNHEY and CDR2 SVGAGI. Written as DNA, the CDR3 is TGTGCCAGCAGTTACGACCCGGGACACCCAGACAATGAGCAGTTCTTC. It encodes CASSYDPGHPDNEQFF.

V gene TRBV19 combines with J gene TRBJ2-1; 14 nucleotides align to TRBD2. This CDR3 is built from 15 residues. Germline V lookup: CDR1 LNHDA, CDR2 SQIVND (reference sequence). With 4 bases clipped from V and 7 bases from J, the junction kept 3 bases outside the gene matches. CDR3 in DNA: TGTGCCAGTAGTAGACTAGCGGGGGGGTGGAATGAGCAGTTCTTC. Protein product: CASSRLAGGWNEQFF.

This chain connects TRBV2 to TRBJ1-1; D is ambiguous. The CDR3 is 11 amino acids. V lost 8 bases and J 10 bases, leaving 14 bases between the germline ends. Per the germline V gene, CDR1 is SNHLY and CDR2 is FYNNEI. CDR3 region: CASGRGVGAFF. CDR3 DNA: TGTGCCAGCGGGCGGGGTGTAGGAGCTTTCTTT.

The V call is TRBV10-3, the J call TRBJ2-7; 8 bases match TRBD1. Germline assignment: CDR1 ENHRY and CDR2 SYGVKD. The CDR3 covers 12 residues. Trimming removed 9 bases from V and 6 bases from J; junction bases left unmatched: 7. The CDR3 DNA is TGTGCCATTTGGACAGGGATGGGCGAGCAGTACTTC. This encodes CAIWTGMGEQYF.

The V call is TRBV10-3, the J call TRBJ1-1; D not resolved. CDR3 length: 15 residues. Between the trimmed V and J ends, which lost 11 bases and 0 bases, there was a span of 19 bases. Germline CDR1 ENHRY, CDR2 SYGVKD. As DNA, the CDR3 is TGTGCCGTCGTAGATTCAAGTAACCTGAACACTGAAGCTTTCTTT. Residues: CAVVDSSNLNTEAFF.

V gene TRBV28 combines with J gene TRBJ1-5; D possibly corresponds to TRBD1 (5 bases). The V end was cut by 6 bases, the J end by 7 bases, with 22 bases between. Per the germline V gene, CDR1 is MDHEN and CDR2 is SYDVKM. This CDR3 region has 16 residues. This chain's CDR3 is CASRFDRGGSYQPQHF. The CDR3 DNA reads as TGTGCCAGCAGGTTCGACAGAGGAGGGTCTTACCAGCCCCAGCATTTT.

In this sample, this clone turned up once. The genes are TRBV27 and TRBJ2-7; 12 positions match TRBD1. The CDR3 runs 15 residues. After removal of 4 bases from V and 4 bases from J, the junction contained 5 bases not matched to a gene. CDR1 and CDR2 from the germline V gene are MNHEY and SMNVEV (reference sequence). The CDR3 reads CASSSPGQGAYEQYF. The CDR3 DNA sequence: TGTGCCAGCAGTTCTCCGGGACAGGGGGCATACGAGCAGTACTTC.

A word on this clone: Other DNA sequences in the sample encode the same CDR3. This sequence joins TRBV27 and TRBJ1-1; 8 positions agree with TRBD1. Trimming removed 6 bases from V and 5 bases from J; junction bases left unmatched: 5. CDR1 is MNHEY, CDR2 SMNVEV, per germline (reference sequence). This CDR3 has 13 residues. DNA of the CDR3: TGTGCCAGCAGCGACAGGGGTCCAACTGAAGCTTTCTTT. Encoded protein: CASSDRGPTEAFF.

The chain links TRBV4-3 to TRBJ2-2; D gene uncertain. Trimming removed 0 bases at V and 6 bases at J, with 14 bases between. The CDR3 consists of 16 residues. Germline CDR1 LGHNA, CDR2 YSLEER. CDR3: CASSQEVQVWAGELFF. DNA of the CDR3: TGCGCCAGCAGCCAAGAGGTGCAGGTCTGGGCCGGGGAGCTGTTTTTT.

This chain joins TRBV5-1 and TRBJ2-1; 8 bases fit TRBD2. Germline values: CDR1 SGHRS, CDR2 YFSETQ. CDR3 length equals 14 residues. J gave up 3 bases and V 7 bases, and 6 bases lay outside the gene matches. Written as DNA, the CDR3 is TGCGCCAGCCATAGCGGGGAACTCTACAATGAGCAGTTCTTC. Protein sequence: CASHSGELYNEQFF.

The chain recombines TRBV6-1 with TRBJ2-6; 7 nucleotides agree with TRBD1. From germline, CDR1 is MNHNS and CDR2 SASEGT. The CDR3 loop spans 18 amino acids. J was trimmed by 0 bases and V by 4 bases; bases with no gene match: 9. CDR3 nucleotides: TGTGCCAGCAGTGGGCCCAGACAGGGCCCCTCTGGGGCCAACGTCCTGACTTTC. Translated: CASSGPRQGPSGANVLTF.

The rearrangement joins TRBV11-2 to TRBJ2-7; a possible D gene is TRBD1 (7 bases). Germline assignment: CDR1 SGHAT and CDR2 FQNNGV. The CDR3 loop spans 16 amino acids. Trimming pared 7 bases from V and 7 bases from J, leaving 26 bases between. The CDR3 region is CASTPIRGARVREQYF. CDR3 DNA sequence: TGTGCCAGCACCCCTATCAGGGGGGCCCGGGTTAGGGAGCAGTACTTC.

This chain connects TRBV7-6 to TRBJ2-5; no firm D call. CDR1 and CDR2 (germline): SGHVS, FNYEAQ. The germline V and J ends were trimmed by 1 base and 4 bases, with 10 bases remaining between them. This CDR3 contains 14 residues. The CDR3 reads CASSLGPGSETQYF. The DNA of the CDR3 is TGTGCCAGCAGCTTAGGCCCGGGTTCAGAGACCCAGTACTTC.